This T cell receptor beta chain came from a study of somatic mutations in cytotoxic T cells in rheumatoid arthritis (dated by TCRdb to about 2017). In the study overall: Right after diagnosis and prior to the start of any treatment, about 33 ml EDTA of peripheral blood was drawn from patients. A FACSAria II or Sony SH800 was used to flow-sort some V beta antibody-stained T-cell populations at nearly 100% purity, and TCRB sequencing was also done on sorted V beta1+ cells. The study asked whether expanded CD8+ T-cell clones in newly diagnosed, untreated rheumatoid arthritis carry somatic mutations, and used TCRB deep sequencing to characterize clonality. For 65 to 80 rheumatoid arthritis patients and 20 or so healthy controls, TCRB deep sequencing was carried out. The median ages of the patient and control groups were essentially identical. General findings and caveats noted by the study authors: Viral specificity could not be ruled out by absence from virus-specific databases, and the antigen targets of the expanded CD8+ clones remained unknown. Several identical CD8+ TCRB sequences were found in both blood and synovial fluid, and in about an eighth of the roughly 65 patients the largest CD8+ clone exceeded 20% of CD8+ cells. CD8+ T-cell clonality did not differ significantly between rheumatoid arthritis patients and age-matched healthy controls. Healthy controls showed no age-related increase in CD8+ clonality, whereas patients did (Spearman r ≈ 0.47). The slight TRBV07 underrepresentation in patients was not adjusted for multiple comparisons.

Genomic DNA underwent TCRB CDR3 sequencing using the immunoSEQ assay. The authors' pipeline ran thus. When patient CD8+ clones exceeding 1% were checked against published virus-specific TCRB sequences, only a few matched. Analyses were restricted to productive TCRB rearrangements. A clone was defined by a unique TCRB CDR3 sequence, and clonality was computed as a productive clonality index based on Shannon entropy. Repertoire overlap for a pair of samples was computed from each clone's template counts relative to total templates per sample. V-gene usage measured by flow cytometry correlated with TCRB sequencing V-gene usage, with a Spearman r of roughly 0.67. In TCRdb, the immuneACCESS table is reduced to in-frame sequences with V and J assigned. These tables do not hold every clone; where another copy was compared, an unresolved V gene accounts for under half, and the others remain unexplained. D and trimming were read from the DNA, whereas the V and J calls and clone size are those reported in that table. The sample records 13,000 or so clones, 65% to 80% of which are singletons. The ten largest clones take up more than 6.5% of the sample.

A note on this clone: This clone's antigen is unknown. Qualities for individual bases were not recorded, and no much larger clone is one base off.

Flow cytometry confirmed the purity of CD4+ and CD8+ cells that had been isolated by positive magnetic bead selection on an AutoMACS. After a first flow cytometry screen using a TCR V beta antibody panel, clonal expansions were characterized through TCRB deep sequencing of sorted CD8+ fractions. Peripheral blood mononuclear cells were isolated by Ficoll-Paque PLUS density gradient separation. Nucleospin Tissue or Tissue XS kits were used to extract DNA from CD4-enriched, CD8-enriched or PBMC samples, and a Qubit 2.0 fluorometer was used for quantification. V lost 5 bases and J lost 1 base, and the count of bases not matched to a germline gene is 2. The CDR3 runs 13 residues from the cysteine to the phenylalanine. Left in the record is the CDR3 DNA by itself, 39 bases read in frame from the first base. The germline V gene (reference sequence) supplies CDR1 SEHNR and CDR2 FQNEAQ.

The receptor chain draws on TRBV7-9 and TRBJ2-7; TRBD2 matches 7 bases in the middle. The sequenced sample was CD8+ T cells sorted from blood. This sequence originates from an adult with rheumatoid arthritis. At the DNA level, the sequence is TGTGCCAGCAGCCGGGACTATTCCTACGAGCAGTACTTC. It translates to CASSRDYSYEQYF.